This T cell receptor beta chain came from a study of human T cells and chemical hapten exposure. Study-level results: TCRs above 1 in 1000 frequency stayed constant with DPC sensitization.

Per the original methods: Samples had a median of around 94,000 TCRs, ranging 23,224 to 690,600. TCRdb re-analysed the RACE reads in MiXCR, keeping a single row per CDR3 protein. TCRdb's processing, not the authors' own work, is the source of the V and J calls. The sample lists approximately 50,000 distinct CDR3 sequences; 8% to 10% were seen once. This CDR3 has 15 residues. Per germline, CDR1 SGHAT and CDR2 FQNNGV. Trimming cost V 1 base and J 4 bases, with 11 bases left between them. As for time point: patch test 3, about 24 weeks after DPC sensitization. Treatment given: therapeutic diphenylcyclopropenone sensitization with weekly scalp DPC. Blood collection happened ahead of applying each patch test. This clonotype was found many times. The antigen is not known.

The source material was whole blood, sampled in connection with sensitization to the hapten diphenylcyclopropenone (DPC). The chain links TRBV11-2 to TRBJ1-5; D may be TRBD1 (6 bases). This clonotype was sampled from a woman in her thirties or forties with alopecia areata. Some clones in this sample may be carry-over from other donors' samples. The DNA of the CDR3 is TGTGCCAGCAGCTTAGCCGGGACACCTAATCAGCCCCAGCATTTT. This encodes CASSLAGTPNQPQHF.